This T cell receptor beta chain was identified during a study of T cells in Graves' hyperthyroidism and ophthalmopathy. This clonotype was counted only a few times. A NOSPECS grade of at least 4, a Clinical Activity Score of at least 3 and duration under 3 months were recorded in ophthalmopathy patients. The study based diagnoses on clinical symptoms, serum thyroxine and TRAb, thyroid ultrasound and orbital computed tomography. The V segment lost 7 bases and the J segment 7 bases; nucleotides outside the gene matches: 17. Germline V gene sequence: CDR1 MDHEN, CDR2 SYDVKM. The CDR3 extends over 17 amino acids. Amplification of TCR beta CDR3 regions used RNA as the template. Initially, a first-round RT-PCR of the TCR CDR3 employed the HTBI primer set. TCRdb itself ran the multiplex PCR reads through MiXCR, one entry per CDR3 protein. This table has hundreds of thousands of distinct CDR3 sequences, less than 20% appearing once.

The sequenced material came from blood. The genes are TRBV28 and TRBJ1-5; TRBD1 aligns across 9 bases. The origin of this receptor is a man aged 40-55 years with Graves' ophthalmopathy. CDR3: CASTAIWGGQGRQPQHF. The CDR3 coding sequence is TGTGCCAGCACCGCCATTTGGGGGGGACAGGGACGGCAGCCCCAGCATTTT.